The present T cell receptor beta chain was sequenced within a study of blood T cell repertoires in COVID-19. Trimming shortened V by 5 bases and J by 4 bases, and 11 bases separated the two germline ends. This CDR3 is built from 13 residues. Germline CDR1 reads SGHTA; CDR2 reads FQGNSA. Measured with immunoSEQ multiplex PCR; TCRdb has only the in-frame clones, and not every one. This sample has under 250,000 clones, with around 90% found just once. The material sequenced was peripheral blood. The clonotype originates from a man younger than 40 with COVID-19, enrolled during active disease. The rearrangement joins TRBV7-2 to TRBJ1-2; the D gene is possibly TRBD1 (5 bases). DNA for the CDR3: TGTGCCAGCAGCCCGGGACTGGGCTATGGCTACACCTTC. Its protein product is CASSPGLGYGYTF. Complete variable domain (other parts from reference TRBV7-2 and TRBJ1-2): GAGVSQSPSNKVTEKGKDVELRCDPISGHTALYWYRQSLGQGLEFLIYFQGNSAPDKSGLPSDRFSAERTGGSVSTLTIQRTQQEDSAVYLCASSPGLGYGYTFGSGTRLTVV.